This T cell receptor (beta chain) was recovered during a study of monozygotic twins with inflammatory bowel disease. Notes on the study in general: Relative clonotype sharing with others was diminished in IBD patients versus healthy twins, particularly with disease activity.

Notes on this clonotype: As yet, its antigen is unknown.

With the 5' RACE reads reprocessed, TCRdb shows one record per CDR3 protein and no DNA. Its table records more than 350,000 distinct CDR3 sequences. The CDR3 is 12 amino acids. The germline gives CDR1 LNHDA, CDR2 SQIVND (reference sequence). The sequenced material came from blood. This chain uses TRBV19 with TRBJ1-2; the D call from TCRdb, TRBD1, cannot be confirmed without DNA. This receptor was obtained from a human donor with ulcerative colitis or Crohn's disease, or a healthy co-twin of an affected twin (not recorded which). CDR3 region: CASRDSFWGYTF.